These T cell receptor beta chains were read from a single sample in a study of blood T cell repertoires in COVID-19. Repertoires were generated with immunoSEQ multiplex PCR, while TCRdb's copy carries only in-frame clones and drops some. Of around 440,000 clones in the sample, 70% to 90% were seen once. Sequenced sample: peripheral blood. These receptors were collected from a woman in her fifties or sixties with COVID-19, enrolled during active disease. Each CDR3 is given with its conserved first and last residue. Fields, in order: clone size, V gene, J gene, CDR3 protein. Part of the rows lack a size; the others show once, few, many or a class for expanded clones.

clone_size: NA
v_call: TRBV5-1
j_call: TRBJ2-7
cdr3_aa: CASSSVTSGGVSEQYF

clone_size: NA
v_call: TRBV30
j_call: TRBJ2-7
cdr3_aa: CAWGAVGATYEQYF

clone_size: NA
v_call: TRBV5-8
j_call: TRBJ2-5
cdr3_aa: CASSLVVLRGTQYF

clone_size: NA
v_call: TRBV9
j_call: TRBJ2-4
cdr3_aa: CASSRLQLGTAKNIQYF

clone_size: NA
v_call: TRBV2
j_call: TRBJ1-2
cdr3_aa: CASSDRTLYGYTF

clone_size: NA
v_call: TRBV10-3
j_call: TRBJ2-1
cdr3_aa: CAISESGTGEQFF

clone_size: few
v_call: TRBV28
j_call: TRBJ1-2
cdr3_aa: CASSLDGTAFNYGYTF

clone_size: NA
v_call: TRBV5-6
j_call: TRBJ1-2
cdr3_aa: CASRRPRNYGYTF

clone_size: NA
v_call: TRBV2
j_call: TRBJ1-5
cdr3_aa: CASSSAGSVQPQHF

clone_size: NA
v_call: TRBV5-1
j_call: TRBJ1-1
cdr3_aa: CASSLVVPGNTEAFF

clone_size: once
v_call: TRBV27
j_call: TRBJ1-4
cdr3_aa: CASRATGGQKLFF

clone_size: once
v_call: TRBV7-2
j_call: TRBJ2-6
cdr3_aa: CASSLAVGNPGANVLTF

clone_size: NA
v_call: TRBV3-1/TRBV3-2
j_call: TRBJ1-6
cdr3_aa: CASSQGTGEYSPLHF

clone_size: NA
v_call: TRBV19
j_call: TRBJ1-1
cdr3_aa: CASRPQGAGNTEAFF

clone_size: NA
v_call: TRBV6-5
j_call: TRBJ2-1
cdr3_aa: CASSPMGEQFF

clone_size: few
v_call: TRBV6-5
j_call: TRBJ1-1
cdr3_aa: CASSWDSQNTEAFF

clone_size: NA
v_call: TRBV10-3
j_call: TRBJ1-3
cdr3_aa: CAIRTGVAGNTIYF

clone_size: NA
v_call: TRBV5-6
j_call: TRBJ1-5
cdr3_aa: CASSLPGGNQPQHF

clone_size: NA
v_call: TRBV12-5
j_call: TRBJ2-7
cdr3_aa: CASGLVGQGGYEQYF

clone_size: NA
v_call: TRBV4-1
j_call: TRBJ2-3
cdr3_aa: CASSPLAGPSTDTQYF

clone_size: NA
v_call: TRBV27
j_call: TRBJ2-7
cdr3_aa: CASSFRGVSYEQYF

clone_size: NA
v_call: TRBV7-8
j_call: TRBJ2-4
cdr3_aa: CASSSGGFGTLGAKNIQYF

clone_size: NA
v_call: TRBV2
j_call: TRBJ2-5
cdr3_aa: CASSPLETQYF

clone_size: NA
v_call: TRBV19
j_call: TRBJ1-5
cdr3_aa: CASSINAGRPNQPQHF

clone_size: NA
v_call: TRBV6-6
j_call: TRBJ2-7
cdr3_aa: CASSYRGEQYF

clone_size: NA
v_call: TRBV5-1
j_call: TRBJ2-1
cdr3_aa: CASSPSGEIYNEQFF

clone_size: once
v_call: TRBV6-5
j_call: TRBJ2-7
cdr3_aa: CASRVQGGTYEQYF

clone_size: NA
v_call: TRBV6-5
j_call: TRBJ2-7
cdr3_aa: CASSIGDGEQYF

clone_size: NA
v_call: TRBV30
j_call: TRBJ2-3
cdr3_aa: CAWNRGGPADTQYF

clone_size: NA
v_call: TRBV19
j_call: TRBJ2-3
cdr3_aa: CASSPRGLNTQYF

clone_size: NA
v_call: TRBV6-5
j_call: TRBJ1-1
cdr3_aa: CASSRSGGETEAFF

clone_size: NA
v_call: TRBV27
j_call: TRBJ1-6
cdr3_aa: CASSLEDNGSPLHF

clone_size: once
v_call: TRBV7-3
j_call: TRBJ1-1
cdr3_aa: CASSSGSIRQNTEAFF

clone_size: NA
v_call: TRBV30
j_call: TRBJ1-1
cdr3_aa: CAWILMGGTEAFF

clone_size: NA
v_call: TRBV27
j_call: TRBJ1-6
cdr3_aa: CASSLWARTENNSPLHF

clone_size: once
v_call: TRBV7-2
j_call: TRBJ2-7
cdr3_aa: CASSLGLASGTAYEQYF

clone_size: once
v_call: TRBV9
j_call: TRBJ2-3
cdr3_aa: CASSISPGVPPDTQYF

clone_size: once
v_call: TRBV12-3/TRBV12-4
j_call: TRBJ1-1
cdr3_aa: CASSLGQGTEAFF

clone_size: NA
v_call: TRBV9
j_call: TRBJ2-3
cdr3_aa: CASSVGAANRNTDTQYF

clone_size: NA
v_call: TRBV9
j_call: TRBJ1-2
cdr3_aa: CASSGPDRDIHVEWDGYTF

clone_size: NA
v_call: TRBV27
j_call: TRBJ1-5
cdr3_aa: CASSLGRGANQPQHF

clone_size: NA
v_call: TRBV29-1
j_call: TRBJ1-1
cdr3_aa: CSASEHRGEAFF

clone_size: NA
v_call: TRBV28
j_call: TRBJ1-1
cdr3_aa: CASGFMDRENEAFF

clone_size: NA
v_call: TRBV11-2
j_call: TRBJ1-2
cdr3_aa: CASSLMTGAYGYTF

clone_size: NA
v_call: TRBV2
j_call: TRBJ2-1
cdr3_aa: CASSPPGQGNEQFF

clone_size: once
v_call: TRBV11-3
j_call: TRBJ2-3
cdr3_aa: CASSLGGADTQYF

clone_size: NA
v_call: TRBV9
j_call: TRBJ1-1
cdr3_aa: CASSPRLTGNTEAFF

clone_size: NA
v_call: TRBV6-5
j_call: TRBJ1-1
cdr3_aa: CANAQGPGTEAFF

clone_size: few
v_call: TRBV5-4
j_call: TRBJ1-6
cdr3_aa: CASSFRDRPSPLHF

clone_size: NA
v_call: TRBV9
j_call: TRBJ2-3
cdr3_aa: CASSPSGSSGTQYF

clone_size: few
v_call: TRBV6-1
j_call: TRBJ1-2
cdr3_aa: CASSESRQGYGYTF

clone_size: NA
v_call: TRBV27
j_call: TRBJ2-2
cdr3_aa: CASSWDRGSGELFF

clone_size: NA
v_call: TRBV25-1
j_call: TRBJ2-7
cdr3_aa: CASSEWVPGRGGYEQYF

clone_size: NA
v_call: TRBV7-9
j_call: TRBJ1-4
cdr3_aa: CASSLGGQGPTNEKLFF

clone_size: NA
v_call: TRBV19
j_call: TRBJ1-1
cdr3_aa: CASSPRDRGDTEAFF

clone_size: NA
v_call: TRBV6-2/TRBV6-3
j_call: TRBJ2-7
cdr3_aa: CASSYGQLLGQYF

clone_size: once
v_call: TRBV28
j_call: TRBJ2-1
cdr3_aa: CASSLGLAVYNEQFF

clone_size: NA
v_call: TRBV30
j_call: TRBJ1-2
cdr3_aa: CAWSVPGTGYGYTF

clone_size: few
v_call: TRBV5-1
j_call: TRBJ1-1
cdr3_aa: CASSYRGRDTEAFF